These 21 T cell receptor beta chains came from one sample sequenced in a study of OX40 agonist ivuxolimab in advanced cancers. Data came from immunoSEQ multiplex PCR; TCRdb stores just in-frame clones and leaves some out. The data show approximately 37,000 clones, roughly 84% seen once. Sequences were derived from CD4+ or CD8+ T cells sorted from blood, sampled in a trial of the OX40 agonist ivuxolimab. These TCRs come from an adult with an advanced solid tumor such as melanoma, head and neck, liver or kidney cancer.

The chain couples TRBV18 to TRBJ2-2, with D perhaps TRBD1 (5 bases). V lost 3 bases to trimming and J lost 1 base, with 9 bases between them. Germline lookup yields CDR1 KGHSH and CDR2 LQKENI. There are 15 residues in the CDR3. The CDR3 bases are TGTGCCAGCTCACCCAGGGCTTGGAACACCGGGGAGCTGTTTTTT. It codes for CASSPRAWNTGELFF.

The chain employs TRBV6-4 and TRBJ2-2; D remains unclear. CDR1 MRHNA and CDR2 SNTAGT come from the germline V gene. V dropped 5 bases and J dropped 1 base, with 11 bases sitting between them. The CDR3 sequence is 15 residues long. CDR3 sequence (DNA): TGTGCCAGCAGTACAGACACTTTGAACACCGGGGAGCTGTTTTTT. Translation: CASSTDTLNTGELFF.

V usage is TRBV7-9 and J usage is TRBJ1-6; no definite D call. Germline CDR1 reads SEHNR; CDR2 reads FQNEAQ (reference sequence). The CDR3 totals 13 residues. V was clipped by 5 bases and J by 8 bases, with 10 bases between them. In DNA, the CDR3 is TGTGCCAGCAGCCCACTACGGGATTCACCCCTCCACTTT. Translation gives CASSPLRDSPLHF. Looking up the rest from reference TRBV7-9 and TRBJ1-6 gives the full variable domain: DTGVSQNPRHKITKRGQNVTFRCDPISEHNRLYWYRQTLGQGPEFLTYFQNEAQLEKSRLLSDRFSAERPKGSFSTLEIQRTEQGDSAMYLCASSPLRDSPLHFGNGTRLTVT.

This clone showed up just a few times. The V and J genes are TRBV6-1 and TRBJ2-3, with 7 bases lining up with TRBD2. The J segment lost 6 bases and the V segment lost 2 bases, leaving 8 bases of the junction unmatched. Germline V gene sequence: CDR1 MNHNS, CDR2 SASEGT. This CDR3 is built from 15 residues. CDR3 bases: TGTGCCAGCAGTGAATCGGGGGGAGTGAGGGATACGCAGTATTTT. As protein: CASSESGGVRDTQYF.

The chain recombines TRBV9 with TRBJ1-1, with a weak D call TRBD1 (6 bases). Germline CDR1 is SGDLS and CDR2 is YYNGEE. V shed 4 bases and J shed 1 base, with 8 bases lying between them. The CDR3 has 13 amino acids. Here the CDR3 reads CASSLDRNTEAFF. The CDR3, as DNA: TGTGCCAGCAGCCTGGACAGGAACACTGAAGCTTTCTTT.

The chain recombines TRBV18 with TRBJ2-5; TRBD1 might be the D (6 bases). V gave up 1 base and J gave up 10 bases, with 16 bases separating them. Germline V gene sequence: CDR1 KGHSH, CDR2 LQKENI. The CDR3 has 14 residues. CDR3 protein: CASSPRTVSGDQYF. The DNA of the CDR3 is TGTGCCAGCTCACCACGGACAGTTTCAGGGGACCAGTACTTC.

This rearrangement joins TRBV5-1 to TRBJ2-7, with D uncertain. V was pared by 2 bases and J by 0 bases, with 9 bases between. In germline, CDR1 is SGHRS, CDR2 YFSETQ. This CDR3 region has 14 residues. The CDR3 sequence is CASSFDWSSYEQYF. In DNA form, the CDR3 reads TGCGCCAGCAGCTTCGACTGGAGCTCCTACGAGCAGTACTTC.

The chain's CDR3 is CASSGAGGDRVVRNTEAFF. CDR3 DNA sequence: TGTGCCAGCAGCGGGGCCGGCGGGGATCGAGTAGTTAGGAACACTGAAGCTTTCTTT. V and J are TRBV9 and TRBJ1-1; unclear D gene. CDR3 size: 19 residues. The ends were cut back, 3 bases at V and 1 base at J, with 25 bases in the middle. The V gene's germline CDR1 is SGDLS and CDR2 YYNGEE.

The V gene is TRBV6-1, the J gene TRBJ1-1, with 8 bases aligning to TRBD1. V dropped 8 bases and J dropped 3; count of bases not matched to a gene: 5. Germline CDR1 reads MNHNS; CDR2 reads SASEGT. This CDR3 is built from 13 residues. The DNA of the CDR3 is TGTGCCAGCCGACAGGGGACGGACACTGAAGCTTTCTTT. Its translation is CASRQGTDTEAFF.

The J gene is TRBJ1-1, the V gene TRBV12-5; D gene unclear. The CDR3 extends over 13 amino acids. CDR1 LGHNT and CDR2 FRNRAP come from the germline V gene. Deletions cut 6 bases from V and 6 bases from J, with 14 bases between. The DNA for the CDR3 is TGTGCTAGTGGGATCGAGACGGGCGCTGAAGCTTTCTTT. Its protein is CASGIETGAEAFF.

The V gene is TRBV10-2, the J gene TRBJ2-5; D not certain. Germline V gene data show CDR1 as WSHSY and CDR2 as SAAADI. This CDR3 spans 13 amino acids. Trimming shortened V by 6 bases and J by 5 bases, and 13 bases separated the two germline ends. CDR3 sequence: CASREFKKETQYF. The CDR3 DNA follows: TGCGCCAGCAGGGAATTTAAGAAGGAGACCCAGTACTTC.

The chain combines TRBV15 with TRBJ1-1, with D maybe TRBD1 (6 bases). The CDR3 is made up of 16 amino acids. V was trimmed by 0 bases and J by 8 bases, leaving 19 bases between them. Germline CDR1 and CDR2: LNHNV and YYDKDF (reference sequence). This CDR3 is CATSREFWTDPLEAFF. As DNA, the CDR3 is TGTGCCACCAGCAGAGAATTCTGGACAGACCCTCTCGAAGCTTTCTTT.

The chain has TRBV30 and TRBJ2-3; D is possibly TRBD2 (6 bases). CDR1 is GTSNPN and CDR2 is SVGIG in the germline V gene (reference sequence). The CDR3 totals 16 residues. The ends were cut back, 5 bases at V and 4 bases at J, with 22 bases in the middle. CDR3 amino acids: CAWENLGTLDADTQYF. The CDR3 coding sequence is TGTGCCTGGGAAAATCTCGGGACTCTTGACGCAGATACGCAGTATTTT.

This chain links TRBV19 with TRBJ2-2; possible D gene TRBD1, 5 bases. V gave up 5 bases and J gave up 8 bases, with 9 bases separating them. The CDR3 consists of 12 residues. CDR1 is LNHDA and CDR2 is SQIVND in the germline V gene (reference sequence). CDR3 in amino acids: CASSQGRGELFF. In nucleotides, the CDR3 is TGTGCCAGTAGTCAGGGTCGAGGGGAGCTGTTTTTT.

The chain links TRBV30 to TRBJ2-7; 7 nucleotides line up with TRBD1. J lost 3 bases, V lost 2 bases, and 4 bases had no gene match. The germline V gene encodes CDR1 GTSNPN and CDR2 SVGIG (reference sequence). The CDR3 covers 13 residues. This CDR3 reads CAWSPGQNYEQYF. For the CDR3, the DNA is TGTGCCTGGAGTCCGGGACAGAACTACGAGCAGTACTTC.

CDR3 residues: CASSLVQGAGYEQYF. CDR3 nucleotide sequence: TGCGCCAGCAGCTTGGTTCAGGGGGCGGGCTACGAGCAGTACTTC. The chain carries TRBV5-1 and TRBJ2-7; 8 bases map to TRBD1. From germline, CDR1 is SGHRS and CDR2 YFSETQ. This CDR3 contains 15 residues. V gave up 0 bases and J gave up 3 bases; unmatched junction bases: 5.

In DNA form, the CDR3 reads TGCGCCAGCAGCTTTGGGGGGCAGGGTCTTGGTGGCTACACCTTC. It translates to CASSFGGQGLGGYTF. This chain joins TRBV5-1 and TRBJ1-2; D perhaps matches TRBD1 (6 bases). The V gene's germline CDR1 is SGHRS and CDR2 YFSETQ. The V end lost 2 bases, the J end lost 7 bases, and 18 bases lay between the germline ends. This CDR3 region has 15 residues.

The CDR3 DNA is TGTGCCAGCAGCTTGAAATCGGAAGCATATGGCTACACCTTC. Protein product: CASSLKSEAYGYTF. The V and J genes are TRBV5-4 and TRBJ1-2; D not certain. The CDR3 covers 14 residues. Trimming left V 1 base short and J 5 bases short, with 12 bases between. Germline V gives CDR1 SGHNT, CDR2 YYREEE (reference sequence).

The chain is built from TRBV5-1 and TRBJ1-3; 8 bases are shared with TRBD1. The CDR3 totals 16 residues. Germline-derived CDR1 and CDR2 are SGHRS and YFSETQ. J was trimmed by 0 bases and V by 4 bases; bases with no gene match: 6. Here the CDR3 DNA reads TGCGCCAGCAGCCCGCTGGGACAGGCCTCTGGAAACACCATATATTTT. Protein: CASSPLGQASGNTIYF. Full variable domain (outside the CDR3, taken from reference TRBV5-1 and TRBJ1-3): KAGVTQTPRYLIKTRGQQVTLSCSPISGHRSVSWYQQTPGQGLQFLFEYFSETQRNKGNFPGRFSGRQFSNSRSEMNVSTLELGDSALYLCASSPLGQASGNTIYFGEGSWLTVV.

This chain uses TRBV28 with TRBJ2-3; either TRBD1 or TRBD2 may fit D (5 bases each). The CDR3 loop spans 14 amino acids. Germline lookup yields CDR1 MDHEN and CDR2 SYDVKM. The V end lost 5 bases, the J end lost 0 bases, and 9 bases lay between the germline ends. CDR3 nucleotides: TGTGCCAGCAGTCAGGGCGGGAGCACAGATACGCAGTATTTT. As protein: CASSQGGSTDTQYF.

Comment on this clone: At the DNA level, this CDR3 is encoded by other sequences in the same sample as well. This chain joins TRBV2 and TRBJ2-5; TRBD1 is a possible D gene (6 bases). The germline V gene has CDR1 SNHLY and CDR2 FYNNEI. Trimming pared 7 bases from V and 2 bases from J, leaving 11 bases between. The CDR3 runs 13 residues. CDR3 coding DNA: TGTGCCAGCACAGGGCAGGGGCAAGAGACCCAGTACTTC. Amino acid sequence: CASTGQGQETQYF.